This record looks at one TCR beta chain sequence and its context. Its antigen is as yet unknown. A multiplex PCR was run with 60 Vbeta primers and 13 Jbeta primers. Profiled with immunoSEQ multiplex PCR; TCRdb holds only in-frame clones, not every one. The data show over 75,000 clones, with more than 60% seen just once and roughly 7.3% held by the top ten. The sample comes from a study of cytomegalovirus exposure and HLA in healthy donors. Study-wide results and caveats: When a later analysis compared HLA-associated TCR beta chains with equally common others, the HLA-associated chains turned out to be more clonally expanded and to have lower generation probabilities. Later analysis identified a missense DCLRE1C variant that was linked to TCR beta V- and J-gene trimming.

Germline loops: CDR1 MNHEY, CDR2 SMNVEV (reference sequence). V was cut by 4 bases and J by 8 bases, with 6 bases left in between. This CDR3 is built from 11 residues. This chain links TRBV27 with TRBJ2-1; D is unresolved. The sequenced sample was PBMCs. The clonotype was recovered from a man over 45 in good health and CMV-seropositive. For the CDR3, the DNA is TGTGCCAGCAGTTCCTTCCATGAGCAGTTCTTC. This sequence encodes CASSSFHEQFF.